Presented here are 11 T cell receptor beta chains from one specimen sequenced in a study of cytomegalovirus exposure and HLA in healthy donors (dated by TCRdb to 2015 to 2018). The method was the immunoSEQ multiplex PCR assay. The multiplex PCR relied on a mix of 60 forward primers for TCR Vbeta segments and 13 reverse primers for TCR Jbeta segments. Here the immuneACCESS table is served through TCRdb, limited to in-frame sequences with V and J called. Missing clones are a known gap in these copies; in checked studies unresolved V genes cover under half, and the rest lacks a known reason. Here the sample has around 180,000 clones; roughly 83% occur a single time. The ten largest clonotypes hold 0.25% to 0.3% of the sample. Sequences were obtained from PBMCs. The receptors were sampled from a boy younger than 18 in good health and CMV-seronegative.

The J gene is TRBJ2-7, the V gene TRBV6-5, with TRBD2 matching over 7 bases. Germline V gives CDR1 MNHEY, CDR2 SVGAGI. This CDR3 has 15 amino acids. Trimming took 5 bases from V and 0 from J; bases not matched to a gene: 7. CDR3 bases: TGTGCCAGCAGTACCGGGAGGTTGAACTCCTACGAGCAGTACTTC. Translation: CASSTGRLNSYEQYF.

The J gene is TRBJ2-7, the V gene TRBV11-2; TRBD2 is a possible D gene (5 bases). The CDR3 contains 15 residues. Trimming cost V 0 bases and J 7 bases, with 16 bases left between them. Germline CDR1 reads SGHAT; CDR2 reads FQNNGV. The CDR3 loop reads CASSLEAGPVGEQYF. For the CDR3, the DNA is TGTGCCAGCAGCTTAGAGGCGGGTCCCGTGGGGGAGCAGTACTTC. Full variable domain (missing parts from reference TRBV11-2 and TRBJ2-7): EAGVAQSPRYKIIEKRQSVAFWCNPISGHATLYWYQQILGQGPKLLIQFQNNGVVDDSQLPKDRFSAERLKGVDSTLKIQPAKLEDSAVYLCASSLEAGPVGEQYFGPGTRLTVT.

This clone has only one observation. The chain joins TRBV18 to TRBJ1-1; D is undetermined. In germline, CDR1 is KGHSH, CDR2 LQKENI. The CDR3 contains 14 residues. The germline V and J ends were trimmed by 3 bases and 1 base, with 9 bases remaining between them. The chain's CDR3 is CASSPQSGNTEAFF. In nucleotides, the CDR3 is TGTGCCAGCTCACCTCAATCAGGGAACACTGAAGCTTTCTTT.

As regards this clone: Additional DNA sequences in this sample encode the identical CDR3. The V gene is TRBV28, the J gene TRBJ2-5; TRBD2 agrees at 8 bases. CDR3 length: 15 amino acids. CDR1 is MDHEN, CDR2 SYDVKM, per germline. Losses at the gene ends were 2 bases for V and 4 bases for J; bases not matched to a gene: 6. The CDR3 coding sequence is TGTGCCAGCAGTTTACCGGGAGGGGGACGAGAGACCCAGTACTTC. The encoded protein is CASSLPGGGRETQYF. The variable domain in full, with the rest retrieved from reference TRBV28 and TRBJ2-5, is DVKVTQSSRYLVKRTGEKVFLECVQDMDHENMFWYRQDPGLGLRLIYFSYDVKMKEKGDIPEGYSVSREKKERFSLILESASTNQTSMYLCASSLPGGGRETQYFGPGTRLLVL.

J is TRBJ1-2 and V is TRBV7-9, with 11 bases lining up with TRBD1. In germline, CDR1 is SEHNR, CDR2 FQNEAQ (reference sequence). The CDR3 spans 15 residues. V dropped 5 bases and J dropped 7; count of bases not matched to a gene: 9. This CDR3 reads CASSRFGQGAGGYTF. CDR3 nucleotides: TGTGCCAGCAGCCGTTTCGGACAGGGGGCTGGTGGCTACACCTTC. Together with reference TRBV7-9 and TRBJ1-2, the CDR3 gives the full variable domain: DTGVSQNPRHKITKRGQNVTFRCDPISEHNRLYWYRQTLGQGPEFLTYFQNEAQLEKSRLLSDRFSAERPKGSFSTLEIQRTEQGDSAMYLCASSRFGQGAGGYTFGSGTRLTVV.

The rearrangement links TRBV6-1 to TRBJ2-7; tentatively, D is TRBD1 (5 bases). This CDR3 spans 12 amino acids. V dropped 6 bases and J dropped 3 bases, with 9 bases sitting between them. Germline V gene lookup returns CDR1 MNHNS and CDR2 SASEGT. The DNA of the CDR3 is TGTGCCAGCAGGACAGCTGGCTACGAGCAGTACTTC. It is translated as CASRTAGYEQYF.

Written as DNA, the CDR3 is TGTGCCAGCAGTGCGCAGGGGGACCCCGTCACTTACAACACCGGGGAGCTGTTTTTT. As protein: CASSAQGDPVTYNTGELFF. V is TRBV9 and J is TRBJ2-2, with TRBD1 matching 7 bases. V was pared by 5 bases and J by 2 bases, with 18 bases of the junction left unmatched. Germline V gene lookup returns CDR1 SGDLS and CDR2 YYNGEE. This CDR3 is built from 19 residues. The variable domain in full, completed from reference TRBV9 and TRBJ2-2, reads DSGVTQTPKHLITATGQRVTLRCSPRSGDLSVYWYQQSLDQGLQFLIQYYNGEERAKGNILERFSAQQFPDLHSELNLSSLELGDSALYFCASSAQGDPVTYNTGELFFGEGSRLTVL.

V is TRBV4-1 and J is TRBJ1-1; D remains unclear. CDR1 MGHRA and CDR2 YSYEKL come from the germline V gene. The CDR3 is 11 residues long. The ends were cut back, 5 bases at V and 5 bases at J, with 6 bases in the middle. The CDR3 nucleotides read TGCGCCAGCAGCGCGACTACTGAAGCTTTCTTT. Its translation: CASSATTEAFF.

This rearrangement joins TRBV19 to TRBJ1-5; unclear D gene. The V end lost 4 bases, the J end lost 12 bases, and 10 bases lay between the germline ends. This CDR3 has 11 amino acids. CDR1 is LNHDA and CDR2 is SQIVND in the germline V gene (reference sequence). CDR3 coding DNA: TGTGCCAGTAGTACAAGACTGGTCCAGCATTTT. Its translation: CASSTRLVQHF.

The genes are TRBV19 and TRBJ2-3, with 7 bases fitting TRBD2. The V and J ends lost 7 bases and 0 bases, in that order; junction bases with no gene match: 4. Germline CDR1 reads LNHDA; CDR2 reads SQIVND (reference sequence). CDR3 length: 14 residues. CDR3 sequence reads: CASTGTISTDTQYF. CDR3 DNA: TGTGCCAGTACCGGGACTATTAGCACAGATACGCAGTATTTT.

The chain links TRBV6-4 to TRBJ2-3; 9 bases line up with TRBD2. V dropped 2 bases and J dropped 3; count of bases not matched to a gene: 6. Per the germline V gene, CDR1 is MRHNA and CDR2 is SNTAGT. The CDR3 totals 16 residues. Here the CDR3 DNA reads TGTGCCAGCAGTGACGAGGCGGGAGGGCTTACAGATACGCAGTATTTT. Translating it yields CASSDEAGGLTDTQYF.